Following are 23 T cell receptor beta chains from one sample sequenced in a study of CD8 T cells in ankylosing spondylitis. MiXCR, applied by TCRdb to the 5' RACE reads, yields one record per CDR3 protein. Of some 240,000 distinct CDR3 sequences detected, 18% appear once; the ten largest clones hold around 33%. The sequenced sample consisted of blood, either unsorted or a sorted T cell fraction (not recorded which). Receptors were obtained from a male donor with ankylosing spondylitis or in good health (not recorded which).

This clonotype was observed a handful of times. This chain connects TRBV25-1 to TRBJ2-5; D unclear. The CDR3 loop spans 13 amino acids. Germline V gives CDR1 MGHDK, CDR2 SYGVNS. The V gene lost 1 base and the J gene lost 1 base, with 4 bases spanning the gap. CDR3 in DNA: TGTGCCAGCAGTGAATTGGGCCAAGAGACCCAGTACTTC. It translates to CASSELGQETQYF.

This clonotype was seen a few times. The V and J genes are TRBV20-1 and TRBJ2-7; the match to TRBD1 covers 9 bases. V gave up 3 bases and J gave up 7 bases; unmatched junction bases: 10. CDR3 size: 14 residues. In germline, CDR1 is DFQATT, CDR2 SNEGSKA (reference sequence). Written as DNA, the CDR3 is TGCAGTGCTAGCATGGGGACAGGGTTCTGGGAGCAGTACTTC. Residues: CSASMGTGFWEQYF.

V usage is TRBV10-3 and J usage is TRBJ2-2; unclear D gene. Between the trimmed V and J ends, which lost 1 base and 0 bases, there was a span of 12 bases. The germline gives CDR1 ENHRY, CDR2 SYGVKD. The CDR3 covers 17 residues. CDR3 sequence: CAISEFWRLANTGELFF. DNA of the CDR3: TGTGCCATCAGTGAGTTTTGGCGCCTCGCGAACACCGGGGAGCTGTTTTTT.

This clonotype was recorded a few times. V is TRBV20-1 and J is TRBJ2-7; 7 nucleotides line up with TRBD2. Looked up from germline, CDR1 is DFQATT and CDR2 is SNEGSKA (reference sequence). The CDR3 totals 14 residues. The V and J ends lost 3 bases and 2 bases, in that order; junction bases with no gene match: 7. The CDR3 loop reads CSARPLGTTYEQYF. CDR3 nucleotide sequence: TGCAGTGCTAGGCCGCTAGGGACTACCTACGAGCAGTACTTC.

This sequence joins TRBV27 and TRBJ2-7, with D tentatively TRBD2 (5 bases). The germline V gene encodes CDR1 MNHEY and CDR2 SMNVEV (reference sequence). CDR3 size: 16 residues. V lost 5 bases, J lost 3 bases, and 20 bases lay in between. The CDR3, as DNA: TGTGCCAGCAGTAGAGACAAGGCTATCGGGAACTACGAGCAGTACTTC. It yields the protein CASSRDKAIGNYEQYF.

Details on this clonotype: A clone one base away is much larger, so this may be a read error. This chain uses TRBV5-1 with TRBJ2-7; D perhaps matches TRBD1 (7 bases). Germline V gives CDR1 SGHRS, CDR2 YFSETQ. The CDR3 has 16 residues. The CDR3, as DNA: TGCGCCAGCAGCTTGGCCTTGACAGGGACTGGCTACGATCAGTACTTC. Residues: CASSLALTGTGYDQYF.

Many counts were recorded for this clonotype. The chain uses TRBV10-3 and TRBJ2-7; 7 bases match TRBD1. This CDR3 region has 16 residues. Unmatched junction bases numbered 6, after V lost 0 bases and J lost 1 base. The germline V gene has CDR1 ENHRY and CDR2 SYGVKD. CDR3 nucleotides: TGTGCCATCAGTGAGTCGTCGACAGGGAGTTCCTACGAGCAGTACTTC. Encoded protein: CAISESSTGSSYEQYF.

A few counts support this clonotype. The V gene is TRBV5-6, the J gene TRBJ2-3; TRBD1 might be the D (6 bases). The CDR3 has 17 amino acids. Germline loops: CDR1 SGHDT, CDR2 YYEEEE. Between the trimmed V and J ends, which lost 0 bases and 0 bases, there was a span of 14 bases. DNA of the CDR3: TGTGCCAGCAGCTTGGTGGGGGCAGTCCCTAGCACAGATACGCAGTATTTT. Its translation: CASSLVGAVPSTDTQYF.

The V gene is TRBV25-1, the J gene TRBJ2-7; the D call may be TRBD1 or TRBD2 (5 bases each). The CDR3 has 16 amino acids. In germline, CDR1 is MGHDK, CDR2 SYGVNS. V was cut by 4 bases and J by 2 bases, with 18 bases left in between. As DNA, the CDR3 is TGTGCCAGCAGTGCGCCCGGGACCGGGTTCGCCTACGAGCAGTACTTC. It is translated as CASSAPGTGFAYEQYF.

There are a few counts of this clonotype. The genes are TRBV6-5 and TRBJ2-2, with 8 bases fitting TRBD1. Germline V lookup: CDR1 MNHEY, CDR2 SVGAGI. The V gene end was trimmed by 2 bases and the J gene end by 0 bases; junction bases not matched to a gene: 11. This CDR3 is 19 amino acids long. CDR3 protein: CASSYTPDRAHSNTGELFF. The CDR3 DNA reads TGTGCCAGCAGTTACACCCCGGACAGGGCCCACTCGAACACCGGGGAGCTGTTTTTT.

V usage is TRBV7-8 and J usage is TRBJ2-1, with 7 bases fitting TRBD1. CDR1 SGHVS and CDR2 FQNEAQ come from the germline V gene. The ends lost 10 bases at V and 3 bases at J; junction bases unmatched: 9. The CDR3 loop spans 14 amino acids. The CDR3 DNA is TGTGCCACCATAATACAGGGGCTCTACAATGAGCAGTTCTTC. Its translation is CATIIQGLYNEQFF.

This clonotype showed up just a few times. V is TRBV15 and J is TRBJ2-4; the D gene is possibly TRBD2 (6 bases). V was trimmed by 0 bases and J by 9 bases, leaving 12 bases between them. Germline CDR1 LNHNV, CDR2 YYDKDF (reference sequence). The CDR3 is made up of 14 amino acids. The CDR3 loop reads CATSRDTGVAIQYF. CDR3 DNA: TGTGCCACCAGCAGAGATACGGGGGTGGCCATTCAGTACTTC.

In its sample, this clonotype was seen many times. The chain joins TRBV5-1 to TRBJ2-4; D may be TRBD1 or TRBD2 (5 bases each). The CDR3 extends over 13 amino acids. CDR1 SGHRS and CDR2 YFSETQ come from the germline V gene. Trimming cost V 0 bases and J 8 bases, with 9 bases left between them. The CDR3 here is CASSLALGDIQYF. The CDR3 DNA sequence: TGCGCCAGCAGCTTGGCCCTGGGGGACATTCAGTACTTC.

This clonotype was counted only a few times. The chain has TRBV2 and TRBJ2-7; 10 nucleotides line up with TRBD1. V was pared by 8 bases and J by 6 bases, with 7 bases of the junction left unmatched. The CDR3 spans 13 residues. The germline CDR1 and CDR2 sequences are SNHLY and FYNNEI. CDR3 residues: CASDPGQGSEQYF. In DNA form, the CDR3 reads TGTGCCAGCGATCCGGGACAGGGGAGCGAGCAGTACTTC.

The rearrangement links TRBV6-2 or TRBV6-3 to TRBJ2-2, with D perhaps given as TRBD1 or TRBD2 (6 bases each). The CDR3 sequence is 16 residues long. Trimming took 0 bases from V and 5 from J, leaving 13 bases between them. The germline CDR1 and CDR2 sequences are MNHEY and SVGEGT. The CDR3 loop is CASSYSGASDTGELFF. The CDR3 DNA reads as TGTGCCAGCAGTTACTCGGGGGCTAGCGATACCGGGGAGCTGTTTTTT.

This clonotype turned up a few times. The chain links TRBV29-1 to TRBJ2-5; tentative D call: TRBD2 (5 bases). This CDR3 is 15 amino acids long. Germline CDR1 and CDR2: SQVTM and ANQGSEA. V shed 3 bases and J shed 2 bases, with 16 bases lying between them. CDR3 nucleotides: TGCAGCGTTGAGAGGGCCGGAGCCCTTCAAGAGACCCAGTACTTC. The encoded protein is CSVERAGALQETQYF.

This clonotype was seen a few times. V gene TRBV6-2 or TRBV6-3 combines with J gene TRBJ2-3; 12 nucleotides line up with TRBD1. The V gene's germline CDR1 is MNHEY and CDR2 SVGEGT. The ends lost 4 bases at V and 6 bases at J; junction bases unmatched: 20. This CDR3 has 20 residues. In DNA, the CDR3 is TGTGCCAGCAGTTTCCCGAACCCGGGACAGGGGGCATCTCGGTCGGATACGCAGTATTTT. This codes for CASSFPNPGQGASRSDTQYF.

This chain joins TRBV4-1 and TRBJ1-1, with D perhaps matching TRBD1 (5 bases). The CDR3 covers 15 residues. Trimming left V 2 bases short and J 0 bases short, with 10 bases between. Germline CDR1 MGHRA, CDR2 YSYEKL. CDR3 loop: CASSQPGLLNTEAFF. The CDR3 DNA follows: TGCGCCAGCAGCCAACCGGGACTGTTGAACACTGAAGCTTTCTTT.

The gene calls are TRBV12-3 or TRBV12-4 and TRBJ2-5; D is perhaps TRBD2 (7 bases). The V and J ends lost 3 bases and 7 bases respectively, with 15 bases between them. The CDR3 is 14 residues long. DNA for the CDR3: TGTGCCAGCAGTTTGGGGGGGGCCCCTATGACCCAGTACTTC. It yields the protein CASSLGGAPMTQYF.

This clonotype has only a few counts. The chain joins TRBV2 to TRBJ2-1; D remains ambiguous. With 2 bases removed from V and 2 bases from J, the gap between germline ends came to 4 bases. The CDR3 spans 13 residues. Germline V lookup: CDR1 SNHLY, CDR2 FYNNEI. In DNA form, the CDR3 reads TGTGCCAGCAGTGAAAGGGCCTACAATGAGCAGTTCTTC. Its translation is CASSERAYNEQFF.

V and J are TRBV12-3 or TRBV12-4 and TRBJ2-5; D gene unclear. The CDR3 loop spans 13 amino acids. V lost 2 bases and J lost 6, with 10 bases in between. The CDR3 region has the DNA TGTGCCAGCAGTTTATCGTTAAGGCAGACCCAGTACTTC. It codes for CASSLSLRQTQYF.

V is TRBV2 and J is TRBJ1-2, with no clear D. V lost 6 bases to trimming and J lost 5 bases, with 16 bases between them. Germline CDR1 reads SNHLY; CDR2 reads FYNNEI. The CDR3 runs to 14 residues. The CDR3 here is CASSQSRSGYGYTF. CDR3 coding DNA: TGTGCCAGCAGCCAAAGTCGGTCAGGTTATGGCTACACCTTC. The complete variable domain, with remaining parts taken from reference TRBV2 and TRBJ1-2, reads EPEVTQTPSHQVTQMGQEVILRCVPISNHLYFYWYRQILGQKVEFLVSFYNNEISEKSEIFDDQFSVERPDGSNFTLKIRSTKLEDSAMYFCASSQSRSGYGYTFGSGTRLTVV.

The CDR3 here is CASTQSGANVLTF. The CDR3, as DNA: TGTGCCAGTACACAGTCAGGGGCCAACGTCCTGACTTTC. The J gene is TRBJ2-6, the V gene TRBV6-5, with D uncertain. V dropped 9 bases and J dropped 4 bases, with 10 bases sitting between them. From germline, CDR1 is MNHEY and CDR2 SVGAGI. The CDR3 has 13 residues.